This T cell receptor (beta chain) is from a study of shared clonotypes between healthy human individuals. Study-level information: Per donor, three plates held CD4 naive cells, three held CD4 memory, two held CD8 naive and one held CD8 memory. Study findings and constraints: Sampling was confined to blood; repertoires within tissues likely differ. Clonotypes not shared had lower generation probabilities than those common to all four donors.

In the case of this clone: Its antigen remains unidentified.

It was roughly 190 ng DNA, 33,000 or so T cell genomes, that sorted-subset replicate PCRs used. Assay used: immunoSEQ multiplex PCR; TCRdb lists only in-frame clones, some missing. Of a few million clones listed, approximately 94% were seen once; the top ten hold more than 0.12%. This receptor was identified in a man between 18 and 35 years old in good health. The sample was naive CD4+ T cells sorted from blood. Subset reported: CD45RA+ positively selected.

As DNA, the CDR3 is TGTGCCAGCAGCTGGGCCGGGACAGGGGCGACAGATACGCAGTATTTT. Protein: CASSWAGTGATDTQYF. The chain recombines TRBV7-6 with TRBJ2-3; 10 bases match TRBD1. V shed 4 bases and J 3 bases; nucleotides not matched to a gene: 7. In germline, CDR1 is SGHVS, CDR2 FNYEAQ. The CDR3 has 16 residues.